This TCR beta chain was sequenced during a study of CD8 T cells in ankylosing spondylitis. TCRdb re-called the 5' RACE reads with MiXCR, one entry per CDR3 protein. The sample contains 250,000 to 400,000 distinct CDR3 sequences, more than 9% of which appear only once. This clonotype appeared many times. No antigen is known for it. Trimming removed 1 base from V and 9 bases from J, with 16 bases in between. This CDR3 is 14 amino acids long. Germline V CDR1 and CDR2: DFQATT, SNEGSKA (reference sequence). General study findings and limits: Among TCR beta sequences, a motif of several highly homologous variants appeared characteristic of ankylosing spondylitis blood.

The specimen was blood, either unsorted or a sorted T cell fraction (not recorded which). The sequence came from a female donor with ankylosing spondylitis or in good health (not recorded which). The gene calls are TRBV20-1 and TRBJ1-5, with unresolved D. The CDR3 reads CSARGGSSVVPQHF. The CDR3 DNA reads TGCAGTGCTAGAGGTGGATCCTCCGTCGTGCCCCAGCATTTT.